Given below is one T cell receptor (beta chain) in context. Its antigen remains undetermined. No base-level quality is on record; no much larger clone is a single base apart. Libraries were prepared through the immunoSEQ multiplex PCR assay. For most patients, genomic DNA was isolated with the Qiagen DNeasy Blood and Tissue Kit and shipped frozen to Adaptive Biotechnologies for TCR sequencing. For most patients, high-throughput TCR-beta CDR3 sequencing of genomic DNA was performed by Adaptive Biotechnologies. The authors processed their data as follows. Adaptive's ImmunoSEQ software supplied the TCR sequencing data for 15 to 20 patients, while MiXCR and VDJtools were used to process a few other patients. To correct CD4 versus CD8 sorting errors, sequences present in both subsets at a frequency ratio below 5:1 were removed. CDR3 nucleotide sequences shared between donor and recipient were removed because the origin of such sequences could not be assigned. To be classed as alloreactive, a clone needed at least 2-fold expansion over unstimulated cells and a minimum CFSE-low frequency of 0.002% (template counts) or 0.001% (read counts). Clones detected in sequenced pre-transplant spleen, lymph node, or MLR CFSE-low populations of the donor or recipient were defined as mappable. Cumulative frequency of alloreactive clones was calculated as a percentage of all sequences weighted by copy number. The table was pulled from immuneACCESS by TCRdb, which kept in-frame rearrangements only. Such tables lose some clones; where checked, under half of the loss comes from unresolved V genes, and the rest has no known cause. The V and J calls and clone size are taken from that table; D and trimming were inferred from the DNA. The sample table contains tens of thousands of clones; only one count was recorded for about four fifths of them. The ten largest clones capture over 0.4% of the sample.

This entry comes from a study of graft-versus-host responses after intestinal transplantation (dated by TCRdb to about 2021). About the investigation overall: Recipients received multivisceral, liver-intestinal, or isolated intestinal transplants. Every recipient was given anti-thymocyte globulin induction, then maintenance tacrolimus and steroids for about three years. After intestinal transplantation, graft-versus-host and host-versus-graft alloreactive T cell clones were followed in the graft, circulation and bone marrow using bulk TCR-beta CDR3 sequencing. To identify alloreactive clones, pre-transplant mixed lymphocyte reaction products were sequenced and compared with unstimulated pre-transplant donor and recipient T cells. A cohort of under 30 intestinal transplant recipients, including one retransplant, was enrolled, and a few patients lacking pretransplant specimens were excluded. Donor T cell macrochimerism was defined as a peak of at least 4% donor T cells among recipient peripheral blood mononuclear cells. Rather than being sequenced by the commercial service, samples from a few later patients were sequenced in-house on an Illumina MiSeq and processed with MiXCR. What the authors observed across the whole study: Early after transplant, peak levels of circulating GvH clones were associated with declines in HvG clones. In patients with donor T cell macrochimerism, the allografts had high GvH to HvG T cell clonal ratios. Conclusions were limited by the relatively low number and heterogeneity of intestinal transplant patients. GvH clones were detected in recipient bone marrow, and some of these GvH clones were observed earlier in ileal mucosa or blood, consistent with an intestinal mucosal origin.

The sample's time point label is to be understood as: cells obtained before transplantation from donor or recipient. CD3+CD4+ and CD3+CD8+ populations were FACS-sorted from unstimulated pre-transplant donor and recipient cells taken from spleen or lymph nodes. Based on the germline V gene (reference sequence), the CDR1 and CDR2 sequences are SEHNR and FQNEAQ. Measured from the cysteine to the phenylalanine, the CDR3 is 12 residues long. Left in the record is the CDR3 DNA by itself, 36 bases read in frame from the first base. Trimming removed 1 base from V and 10 bases from J, leaving 8 bases between the germline ends.

Recombination linked TRBV7-9 to TRBJ2-1; the D assignment is uncertain and may be TRBD1 or TRBD2, with 5 bases supporting each. The TCR was taken from a human donor who was the organ donor for an intestinal transplant. The specimen comprised unstimulated CD4+ T cells sorted from spleen or lymph node cells, sampled before transplant. The CDR3 has the sequence CASSLVGPEQFF. The DNA is TGTGCCAGCAGCTTAGTGGGACCCGAGCAGTTCTTC.